This entry concerns a single TCR beta chain. The data were taken from a study of blood T cell repertoires in COVID-19. Study context: Sample material is recorded as cDNA or gDNA derived from T cells, B-cell-depleted T cells, or PBMCs.

V lost 5 bases, J lost 4 bases, and 14 bases lay in between. The CDR3 is 14 residues long. The germline V gene encodes CDR1 LNHDA and CDR2 SQIVND (reference sequence). Sequenced by immunoSEQ multiplex PCR; TCRdb stores in-frame clones only, minus some. Of 220,000 or so clones in the sample, 90% to 95% were seen once. Sequencing input: peripheral blood. The J gene is TRBJ1-2, the V gene TRBV19; D is possibly TRBD1 (5 bases). The receptor was derived from a man aged 60 to 69 with COVID-19, enrolled during active disease. The CDR3 nucleotides read TGTGCCAGTAGTGTGGAACAGGAGTTCTATGGCTACACCTTC. This gives the protein CASSVEQEFYGYTF.